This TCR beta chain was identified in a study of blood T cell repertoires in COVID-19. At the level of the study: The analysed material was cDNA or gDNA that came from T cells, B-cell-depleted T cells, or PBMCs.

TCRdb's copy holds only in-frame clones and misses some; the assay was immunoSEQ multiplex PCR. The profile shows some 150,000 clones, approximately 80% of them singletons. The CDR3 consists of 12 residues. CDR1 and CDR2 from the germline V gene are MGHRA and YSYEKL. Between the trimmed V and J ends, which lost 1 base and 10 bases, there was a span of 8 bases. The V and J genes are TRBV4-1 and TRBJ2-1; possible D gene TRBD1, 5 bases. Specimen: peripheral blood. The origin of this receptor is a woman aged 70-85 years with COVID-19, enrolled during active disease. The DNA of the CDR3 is TGCGCCAGCAGCCAAGGGCGACAGGAGCAGTTCTTC. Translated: CASSQGRQEQFF.